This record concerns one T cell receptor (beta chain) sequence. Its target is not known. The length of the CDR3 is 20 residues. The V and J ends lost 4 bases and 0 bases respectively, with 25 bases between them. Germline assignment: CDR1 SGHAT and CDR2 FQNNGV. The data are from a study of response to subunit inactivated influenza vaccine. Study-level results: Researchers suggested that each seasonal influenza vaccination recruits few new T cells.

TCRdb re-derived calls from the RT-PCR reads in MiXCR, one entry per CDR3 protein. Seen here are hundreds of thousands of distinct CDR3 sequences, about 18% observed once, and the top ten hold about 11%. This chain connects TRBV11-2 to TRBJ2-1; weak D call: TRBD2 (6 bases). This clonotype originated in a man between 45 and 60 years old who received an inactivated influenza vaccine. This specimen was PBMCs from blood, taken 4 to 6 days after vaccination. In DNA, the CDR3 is TGTGCCAGCAGCTCCCAAGGAGGGCGCGGCTATTTCTCCTCCTACAATGAGCAGTTCTTC. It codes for CASSSQGGRGYFSSYNEQFF. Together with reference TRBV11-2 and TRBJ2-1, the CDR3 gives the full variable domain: EAGVAQSPRYKIIEKRQSVAFWCNPISGHATLYWYQQILGQGPKLLIQFQNNGVVDDSQLPKDRFSAERLKGVDSTLKIQPAKLEDSAVYLCASSSQGGRGYFSSYNEQFFGPGTRLTVL.